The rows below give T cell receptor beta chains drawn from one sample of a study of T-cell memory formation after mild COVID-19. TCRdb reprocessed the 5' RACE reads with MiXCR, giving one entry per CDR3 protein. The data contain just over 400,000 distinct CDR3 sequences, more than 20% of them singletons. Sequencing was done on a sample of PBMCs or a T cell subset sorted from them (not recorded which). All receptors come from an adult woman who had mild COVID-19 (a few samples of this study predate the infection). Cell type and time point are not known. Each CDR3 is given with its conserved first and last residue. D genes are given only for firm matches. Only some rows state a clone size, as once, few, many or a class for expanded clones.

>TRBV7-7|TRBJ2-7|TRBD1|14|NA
TGTGCCAGCAGCCAGGGGACAGGGGTGCTGGAGCAGTACTTC
CASSQGTGVLEQYF
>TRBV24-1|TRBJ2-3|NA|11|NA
TGTGCCACCAGTGAGACTTCGACGCAGTATTTT
CATSETSTQYF
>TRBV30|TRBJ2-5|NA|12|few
TGTGCCTGGATGCCACCCGGGGAGACCCAGTACTTC
CAWMPPGETQYF
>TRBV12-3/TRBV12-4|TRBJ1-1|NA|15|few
TGTGCCAGCAGTTCGCTAGGGCCAGCATACACTGAAGCTTTCTTT
CASSSLGPAYTEAFF
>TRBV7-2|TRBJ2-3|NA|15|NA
TGTGCCAGCAGCTTAGCACTGGGAGGCACAGATACGCAGTATTTT
CASSLALGGTDTQYF
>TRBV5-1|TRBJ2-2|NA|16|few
TGCGCCAGCAGCTTGGAGCAGAGAGGGTGTACCGGGGAGCTGTTTTTT
CASSLEQRGCTGELFF
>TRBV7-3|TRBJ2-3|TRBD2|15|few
TGTGCCAGCAGCTTAACGGGGGGGTTTGCAGATACGCAGTATTTT
CASSLTGGFADTQYF
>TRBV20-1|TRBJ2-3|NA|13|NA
TGCAGTGCTAGAGATTCGAGCACAGATACGCAGTATTTT
CSARDSSTDTQYF
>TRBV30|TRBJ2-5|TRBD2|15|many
TGTGCCTCAAGACTAGCGGGAGCCTCCCAAGAGACCCAGTACTTC
CASRLAGASQETQYF
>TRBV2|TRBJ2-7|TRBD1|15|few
TGTGCCAGCAGTGATCCAGGGGGCCGCGCCTACGAGCAGTACTTC
CASSDPGGRAYEQYF
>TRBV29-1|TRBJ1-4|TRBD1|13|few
TGCAGCGTTCGCACAGGGGTCGATGAAAAACTGTTTTTT
CSVRTGVDEKLFF
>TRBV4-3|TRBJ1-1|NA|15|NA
TGCGCCAGCAGCCAAGATTTAAGGGGGAACACTGAAGCTTTCTTT
CASSQDLRGNTEAFF
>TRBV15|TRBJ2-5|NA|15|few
TGTGCCACCAGCAGAGCTGGGTCGACCGAAGAGACCCAGTACTTC
CATSRAGSTEETQYF
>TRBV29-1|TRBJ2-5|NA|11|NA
TGCAGCGTTGAACCCCAAGAGACCCAGTACTTC
CSVEPQETQYF
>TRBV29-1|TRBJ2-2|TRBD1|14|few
TGCAGCGCCCAGACAGGGAGCAACACCGGGGAGCTGTTTTTT
CSAQTGSNTGELFF
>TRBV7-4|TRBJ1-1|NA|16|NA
TGTGCCAGCAGCTTAGGTCCCTCCATCCAGAACACTGAAGCTTTCTTT
CASSLGPSIQNTEAFF
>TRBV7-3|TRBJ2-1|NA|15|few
TGTGCCAGCAGCACGACTGGGAGCTCCTACAATGAGCAGTTCTTC
CASSTTGSSYNEQFF
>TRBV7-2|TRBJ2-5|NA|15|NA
TGTGCCAGCAGCGTAGGACAGATTAGAGGAGAGACCCAGTACTTC
CASSVGQIRGETQYF
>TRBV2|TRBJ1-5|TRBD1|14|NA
TGTGCCAGCAGCGACGCCAGGGGGCAACAGCCCCAGCATTTT
CASSDARGQQPQHF
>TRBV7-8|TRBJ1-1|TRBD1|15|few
TGTGCCAGCAGCTTAGCCCTGACAGGGTTGACTGAAGCTTTCTTT
CASSLALTGLTEAFF
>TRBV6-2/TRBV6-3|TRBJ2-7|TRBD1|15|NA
TGTGCCAGCAGCAGGCCTGGGACAGGTTCCTACGAGCAGTACTTC
CASSRPGTGSYEQYF
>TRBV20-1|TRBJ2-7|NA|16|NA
TGCAGTGCTCCCCGGGGAACCGGGAGCAAGGGCTACGAGCAGTACTTC
CSAPRGTGSKGYEQYF
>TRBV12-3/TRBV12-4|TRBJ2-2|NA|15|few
TGTGCCAGCAGTCAGACCCGGAGGGACACCGGGGAGCTGTTTTTT
CASSQTRRDTGELFF
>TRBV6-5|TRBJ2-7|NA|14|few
TGTGCCAGCAAGGGCCAGGGTGGCTCCTACGAGCAGTACTTC
CASKGQGGSYEQYF
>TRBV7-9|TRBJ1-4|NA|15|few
TGTGCCAGCAGCTTAGGACGATCAACTAATGAAAAACTGTTTTTT
CASSLGRSTNEKLFF
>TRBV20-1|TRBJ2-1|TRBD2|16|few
TGCAGTGCAATCTATAGCGGGGGCCCCTCCTACAATGAGCAGTTCTTC
CSAIYSGGPSYNEQFF
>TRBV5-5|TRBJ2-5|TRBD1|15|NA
TGTGCCAGCAGCCCGGCGACAGGGGGTATGGAGACCCAGTACTTC
CASSPATGGMETQYF
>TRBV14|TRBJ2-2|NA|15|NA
TGTGCCAGCAGCCAAGCACGGGGGGCGATCGGGGAGCTGTTTTTT
CASSQARGAIGELFF
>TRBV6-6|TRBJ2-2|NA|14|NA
TGTGCCAGCAGTTACGGACGGGACACCGGGGAGCTGTTTTTT
CASSYGRDTGELFF
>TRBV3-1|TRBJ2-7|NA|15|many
TGTGCCAGCAGCCCGAGTTTCTCGCCTACCTACGAGCAGTACTTC
CASSPSFSPTYEQYF
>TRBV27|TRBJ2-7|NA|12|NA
TGTGCCAGCAGTTTAGGGGGCGCCGAGCAGTACTTC
CASSLGGAEQYF
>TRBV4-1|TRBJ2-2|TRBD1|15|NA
TGCGCCAGCACCCGGGACAGGGAGTACACCGGGGAGCTGTTTTTT
CASTRDREYTGELFF
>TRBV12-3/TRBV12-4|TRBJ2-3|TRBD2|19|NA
TGTGCCAGCACGATAACCGGGACTAGCGGCTTCTTGAGCACAGATACGCAGTATTTT
CASTITGTSGFLSTDTQYF
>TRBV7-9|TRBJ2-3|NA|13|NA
TGTGCCAGCAGCCCCCTCGCCACAGATACGCAGTATTTT
CASSPLATDTQYF